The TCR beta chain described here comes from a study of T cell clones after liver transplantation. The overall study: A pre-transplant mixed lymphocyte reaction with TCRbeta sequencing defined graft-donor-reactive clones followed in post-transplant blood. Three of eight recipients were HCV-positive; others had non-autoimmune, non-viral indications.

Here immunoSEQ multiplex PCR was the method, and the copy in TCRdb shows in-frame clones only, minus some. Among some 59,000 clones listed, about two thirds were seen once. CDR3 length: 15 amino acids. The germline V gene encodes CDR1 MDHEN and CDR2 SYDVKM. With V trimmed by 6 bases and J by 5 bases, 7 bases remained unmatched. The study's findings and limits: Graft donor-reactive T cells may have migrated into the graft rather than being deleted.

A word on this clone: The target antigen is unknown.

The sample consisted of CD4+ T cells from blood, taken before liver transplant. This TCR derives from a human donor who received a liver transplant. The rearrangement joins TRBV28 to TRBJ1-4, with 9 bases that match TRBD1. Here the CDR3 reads CASRYRGPLNEKLFF. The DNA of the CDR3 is TGTGCCAGCAGGTACAGGGGGCCACTAAATGAAAAACTGTTTTTT. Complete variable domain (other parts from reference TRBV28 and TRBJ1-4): DVKVTQSSRYLVKRTGEKVFLECVQDMDHENMFWYRQDPGLGLRLIYFSYDVKMKEKGDIPEGYSVSREKKERFSLILESASTNQTSMYLCASRYRGPLNEKLFFGSGTQLSVL.